Listed here are 26 T cell receptor beta chains from one sample, sequenced in a study of blood T cell repertoires in COVID-19. Here immunoSEQ multiplex PCR was the method, and the copy in TCRdb shows in-frame clones only, minus some. Found here are over 80,000 clones, more than 75% of them singletons; the top ten hold around 10%. Sequencing input: peripheral blood. These receptors all come from a man aged 50-59 years with acute or convalescent COVID-19.

This clone has only a few counts. The CDR3 DNA follows: TGTGCCAGCAGTTTGCGCGGGACCCGAAATGAGCAGTTCTTC. Amino acid sequence: CASSLRGTRNEQFF. V usage is TRBV27 and J usage is TRBJ2-1; TRBD2 is a possible D gene (6 bases). V dropped 3 bases and J dropped 7 bases, with 13 bases sitting between them. Germline V gives CDR1 MNHEY, CDR2 SMNVEV (reference sequence). CDR3 length: 14 residues.

The chain combines TRBV5-1 with TRBJ1-2, with 11 bases identical to TRBD1. The germline gives CDR1 SGHRS, CDR2 YFSETQ. CDR3 length equals 14 residues. Trimming cost V 4 bases and J 8 bases; bases outside gene matches: 7. The CDR3 DNA is TGCGCCAGCAGCCCGGACAGGGGGCCTCGAGGCTACACCTTC. Translated: CASSPDRGPRGYTF.

The chain links TRBV9 to TRBJ2-3; 9 bases match TRBD2. Germline loops: CDR1 SGDLS, CDR2 YYNGEE. Trimming took 3 bases from V and 3 from J; bases not matched to a gene: 5. The CDR3 contains 15 residues. The CDR3 DNA reads as TGTGCCAGCAGCGCCAGTAGCGGGAGAACAGATACGCAGTATTTT. Amino acids: CASSASSGRTDTQYF. Together with reference TRBV9 and TRBJ2-3, the CDR3 gives the full variable domain: DSGVTQTPKHLITATGQRVTLRCSPRSGDLSVYWYQQSLDQGLQFLIQYYNGEERAKGNILERFSAQQFPDLHSELNLSSLELGDSALYFCASSASSGRTDTQYFGPGTRLTVL.

V is TRBV21-1 and J is TRBJ2-5; TRBD2 is taken as the D call from the table, unchecked against the DNA. TRBV21-1 is a recognized pseudogene. The CDR3 length is 15 residues. CDR3 nucleotides: TGTGCCAGCAGCTCCCCCGGGACTAAAGGGGAGACCCAGTACTTC. Translated, it gives CASSSPGTKGETQYF.

This clone was detected once. The rearrangement links TRBV24-1 to TRBJ2-6; possible D gene TRBD1, 6 bases. The V gene lost 5 bases and the J gene lost 0 bases, with 7 bases spanning the gap. CDR1 KGHDR and CDR2 SFDVKD come from the germline V gene. This CDR3 region has 15 residues. CDR3 coding DNA: TGTGCCACCAGTGCCAGGGGCTCTGGGGCCAACGTCCTGACTTTC. It encodes CATSARGSGANVLTF.

The chain recombines TRBV5-1 with TRBJ2-7, with D tentatively TRBD2 (6 bases). The germline V and J ends were trimmed by 2 bases and 4 bases, with 13 bases remaining between them. This CDR3 has 14 residues. The V gene's germline CDR1 is SGHRS and CDR2 YFSETQ. As DNA, the CDR3 is TGCGCCAGCAGCTTAAGGAGGGGCGGGTACGAGCAGTACTTC. Amino acids: CASSLRRGGYEQYF.

This CDR3 is CASSSVIPPSSYEQYF. The CDR3 nucleotides read TGTGCCAGCAGCTCGGTTATACCGCCGAGCTCCTACGAGCAGTACTTC. This chain connects TRBV5-6 to TRBJ2-7, with no clear D. V lost 3 bases to trimming and J lost 0 bases, with 16 bases between them. This CDR3 has 16 amino acids. Germline lookup yields CDR1 SGHDT and CDR2 YYEEEE. The full variable domain, with the rest looked up from reference TRBV5-6 and TRBJ2-7, is DAGVTQSPTHLIKTRGQQVTLRCSPKSGHDTVSWYQQALGQGPQFIFQYYEEEERQRGNFPDRFSGHQFPNYSSELNVNALLLGDSALYLCASSSVIPPSSYEQYFGPGTRLTVT.

This clone was seen repeatedly, ten times or more. The V and J genes are TRBV5-4 and TRBJ1-2; TRBD1 matches 7 bases. Germline V gene sequence: CDR1 SGHNT, CDR2 YYREEE (reference sequence). The CDR3 is 15 amino acids. Germline trimming cut 4 bases from V and 3 bases from J; bases unmatched to any gene: 9. The CDR3 here is CASSLPRDSYYGYTF. DNA for the CDR3: TGTGCCAGCAGCCTACCTCGGGACAGCTACTATGGCTACACCTTC.

J is TRBJ2-1 and V is TRBV7-2, with 8 bases identical to TRBD2. Unmatched junction bases numbered 15, after V lost 3 bases and J lost 8 bases. Germline V CDR1 and CDR2: SGHTA, FQGNSA. This CDR3 has 17 amino acids. This chain's CDR3 is CASSFRGTRSSEDEQFF. The CDR3 region has the DNA TGTGCCAGCAGCTTTAGGGGGACTAGATCATCGGAGGATGAGCAGTTCTTC.

The gene calls are TRBV5-1 and TRBJ1-6; 8 bases agree with TRBD1. This CDR3 spans 18 amino acids. The V segment lost 0 bases and the J segment 5 bases; nucleotides outside the gene matches: 10. Germline assignment: CDR1 SGHRS and CDR2 YFSETQ. CDR3 region: CASSLEPAGQGNNSPLHF. In DNA form, the CDR3 reads TGCGCCAGCAGCTTGGAGCCCGCCGGACAGGGAAATAATTCACCCCTCCACTTT. Drawing the rest from reference TRBV5-1 and TRBJ1-6, the complete variable domain is KAGVTQTPRYLIKTRGQQVTLSCSPISGHRSVSWYQQTPGQGLQFLFEYFSETQRNKGNFPGRFSGRQFSNSRSEMNVSTLELGDSALYLCASSLEPAGQGNNSPLHFGNGTRLTVT.

CDR3 in amino acids: CSVASGGEAFF. The CDR3 DNA reads TGCAGCGTTGCGTCAGGGGGCGAAGCTTTCTTT. The chain employs TRBV29-1 and TRBJ1-1; 8 positions match TRBD1. The CDR3 runs 11 residues. The germline V gene has CDR1 SQVTM and CDR2 ANQGSEA. The ends lost 4 bases at V and 8 bases at J; junction bases unmatched: 3. The full variable domain, its missing parts supplied by reference TRBV29-1 and TRBJ1-1, is SAVISQKPSRDICQRGTSLTIQCQVDSQVTMMFWYRQQPGQSLTLIATANQGSEATYESGFVIDKFPISRPNLTFSTLTVSNMSPEDSSIYLCSVASGGEAFFGQGTRLTVV.

The chain combines TRBV9 with TRBJ2-1, with D perhaps matching TRBD2 (6 bases). The CDR3 sequence is 15 residues long. In germline, CDR1 is SGDLS, CDR2 YYNGEE. The V end was cut by 2 bases, the J end by 8 bases, with 17 bases between. CDR3 coding DNA: TGTGCCAGCAGCGTTCGGGACTCCCCGTCCGATGAGCAGTTCTTC. Translating it yields CASSVRDSPSDEQFF.

V usage is TRBV7-2 and J usage is TRBJ2-1, with TRBD2 matching over 10 bases. V shed 5 bases and J 3 bases; nucleotides not matched to a gene: 7. Per the germline V gene, CDR1 is SGHTA and CDR2 is FQGNSA. CDR3 length: 16 amino acids. The CDR3 nucleotides read TGTGCCAGCAGCCCCCCAGGACTAGCGGTCTACAATGAGCAGTTCTTC. Amino acid sequence: CASSPPGLAVYNEQFF.

This clone was detected only once. This chain uses TRBV9 with TRBJ2-1; no clear D gene. V was shortened by 7 bases and J by 0 bases, with 14 bases between the two germline ends. From germline, CDR1 is SGDLS and CDR2 YYNGEE. The CDR3 contains 15 residues. The CDR3 DNA is TGTGCCAGCTCCCGAGGCCCTAACTCCTACAATGAGCAGTTCTTC. Translated, it gives CASSRGPNSYNEQFF.

The chain links TRBV9 to TRBJ2-3; 10 nucleotides line up with TRBD2. This CDR3 spans 15 amino acids. Trimming took 4 bases from V and 6 from J; bases not matched to a gene: 8. Germline V lookup: CDR1 SGDLS, CDR2 YYNGEE. The chain's CDR3 is CASSLSSGSRDTQYF. For the CDR3, the DNA is TGTGCCAGCAGCCTCTCTAGCGGGAGTAGGGATACGCAGTATTTT.

The chain joins TRBV6-4 to TRBJ1-2; 7 bases agree with TRBD1. V lost 2 bases, J lost 8 bases, and 5 bases stayed unmatched. CDR3 length: 13 residues. The germline V gene has CDR1 MRHNA and CDR2 SNTAGT. CDR3 amino acids: CASSDGGTVGYTF. The CDR3 DNA reads as TGTGCCAGCAGTGACGGGGGGACAGTCGGCTACACCTTC.

This clone was detected only once. V is TRBV30 and J is TRBJ2-7, with TRBD1 identical over 8 bases. The V gene's germline CDR1 is GTSNPN and CDR2 SVGIG (reference sequence). The CDR3 covers 13 residues. Trimming removed 3 bases from V and 1 base from J; junction bases left unmatched: 2. In DNA, the CDR3 is TGTGCCTGGAGAGGACAGGGATCCTACGAGCAGTACTTC. It is translated as CAWRGQGSYEQYF.

The chain joins TRBV16 to TRBJ1-1; 9 bases agree with TRBD1. Germline V gene lookup returns CDR1 KGHSY and CDR2 FQNENV. V shed 3 bases, J shed 1 base, and the junction held 0 bases outside the gene matches. The CDR3 length is 14 residues. CDR3 DNA sequence: TGTGCCAGCAGCCAGGACAGGGGGAACACTGAAGCTTTCTTT. Translation: CASSQDRGNTEAFF.

CDR3 loop: CATSRDFDRGNTEAFF. In DNA form, the CDR3 reads TGTGCCACCAGCAGAGATTTCGACAGGGGGAACACTGAAGCTTTCTTT. The chain combines TRBV15 with TRBJ1-1; 8 bases line up with TRBD1. This CDR3 has 16 amino acids. The trim removed 0 bases at V and 1 base at J, leaving 4 bases unmatched. CDR1 is LNHNV, CDR2 YYDKDF, per germline (reference sequence). Full variable domain (remainder filled in from reference TRBV15 and TRBJ1-1): DAMVIQNPRYQVTQFGKPVTLSCSQTLNHNVMYWYQQKSSQAPKLLFHYYDKDFNNEADTPDNFQSRRPNTSFCFLDIRSPGLGDTAMYLCATSRDFDRGNTEAFFGQGTRLTVV.

The chain is built from TRBV7-3 and TRBJ2-3; TRBD2 aligns across 9 bases. The ends lost 8 bases at V and 4 bases at J; junction bases unmatched: 13. This CDR3 region has 16 residues. Germline V gene sequence: CDR1 SGHTA, CDR2 FQGTGA. The CDR3 DNA is TGTGCCAGCGCCAGAGGGGAAGCGGGAGGAGCAGATACGCAGTATTTT. It specifies CASARGEAGGADTQYF.

The rearrangement uses TRBV5-1 and TRBJ1-5, with D perhaps TRBD1 (5 bases). Looked up from germline, CDR1 is SGHRS and CDR2 is YFSETQ. The V and J ends lost 4 bases and 0 bases respectively, with 11 bases between them. The CDR3 runs to 15 residues. This CDR3 is CASSRSGNSNQPQHF. In DNA, the CDR3 is TGCGCCAGCAGCCGTTCAGGGAATAGCAATCAGCCCCAGCATTTT.

This clone came up a few times. The CDR3 sequence: CASSSGQGEDGYTF. Here the CDR3 DNA reads TGTGCCAGCAGTTCAGGACAGGGGGAGGATGGCTACACCTTC. This chain joins TRBV7-9 and TRBJ1-2, with 10 bases lining up with TRBD1. The length of the CDR3 is 14 residues. V trimming: 6 bases; J trimming: 6 bases; junction bases outside the gene matches: 7. Germline CDR1 SEHNR, CDR2 FQNEAQ (reference sequence).

The chain recombines TRBV18 with TRBJ1-4, with D perhaps TRBD1 (5 bases). Trimming took 3 bases from V and 2 from J, leaving 13 bases between them. CDR1 is KGHSH and CDR2 is LQKENI in the germline V gene. CDR3 size: 16 residues. CDR3: CASSPQEGATNEKLFF. CDR3 sequence (DNA): TGTGCCAGCTCACCGCAGGAAGGGGCGACTAATGAAAAACTGTTTTTT.

The chain combines TRBV4-2 with TRBJ2-1; 8 bases are shared with TRBD2. CDR1 is LGHNA, CDR2 YNFKEQ, per germline. V was clipped by 1 base and J by 7 bases; unmatched bases: 9. The CDR3 extends over 16 amino acids. The CDR3 loop reads CASSQVMTGGRNEQFF. The CDR3 region has the DNA TGTGCCAGCAGCCAAGTTATGACGGGAGGGCGGAATGAGCAGTTCTTC.

The chain uses TRBV10-2 and TRBJ2-6; D unclear. Trimming shortened V by 3 bases and J by 0 bases, and 12 bases separated the two germline ends. The CDR3 is 17 residues long. Germline V gene lookup returns CDR1 WSHSY and CDR2 SAAADI. The CDR3 nucleotides read TGCGCCAGCAGTGAACAGCTTATACTCTCTGGGGCCAACGTCCTGACTTTC. Its translation is CASSEQLILSGANVLTF.

The V gene is TRBV7-8, the J gene TRBJ1-1; TRBD1 agrees at 7 bases. J was trimmed by 4 bases and V by 2 bases; bases with no gene match: 4. This CDR3 has 14 amino acids. Germline V gene lookup returns CDR1 SGHVS and CDR2 FQNEAQ. CDR3: CASSLRGLGTEAFF. The CDR3 DNA follows: TGTGCCAGCAGCTTAAGGGGGCTGGGCACTGAAGCTTTCTTT.